The rows below give T cell receptor beta chains drawn from one sample of a study of OX40 agonist ivuxolimab in advanced cancers. Libraries were prepared by immunoSEQ multiplex PCR; TCRdb keeps only in-frame clonotypes and omits some of them. The sample comprises tens of thousands of clones, just under 95% of which are singletons, and about a sixth rests with the top ten. This material consisted of CD4+ or CD8+ T cells sorted from blood, taken in a trial of the OX40 agonist ivuxolimab. The source of these receptors is an adult with an advanced solid tumor such as melanoma, head and neck, liver or kidney cancer. Each CDR3 is given with its conserved first and last residue. A D gene is named only where the DNA matches it firmly. Part of the rows lack a size; the others show once, few, many or a class for expanded clones.

CDR3aa	CDR3nt	abundance	d_gene	v_gene	j_gene
CASSLEDFSNQPQHF	TGCGCCAGCAGCTTGGAGGACTTTAGCAATCAGCCCCAGCATTTT	-	-	TRBV5-1	TRBJ1-5
CASTPGTSQETQYF	TGTGCCAGCACCCCCGGGACTTCTCAAGAGACCCAGTACTTC	-	-	TRBV28	TRBJ2-5
CASSVAPSETYEQYF	TGTGCCAGCAGCGTAGCCCCTAGCGAGACTTACGAGCAGTACTTC	once	-	TRBV9	TRBJ2-7
CASSPTQNPYEQYF	TGTGCCAGCAGCCCGACACAGAATCCCTACGAGCAGTACTTC	-	-	TRBV28	TRBJ2-7
CASGTRTVSTEAFF	TGTGCCAGCGGCACCCGGACGGTGTCCACTGAAGCTTTCTTT	-	-	TRBV6-5	TRBJ1-1
CASSAPSRIPGDTQYF	TGTGCCAGCAGCGCCCCCTCGCGAATCCCCGGAGATACGCAGTATTTT	-	-	TRBV9	TRBJ2-3
CASSPGTGSTDTQYF	TGTGCCAGCAGCCCCGGGACAGGGAGCACAGATACGCAGTATTTT	-	TRBD1	TRBV7-9	TRBJ2-3
CAISEYSGVTYEQYF	TGTGCCATCAGTGAGTATAGCGGGGTTACCTACGAGCAGTACTTC	-	TRBD2	TRBV10-3	TRBJ2-7
CASSVSASSNYGYTF	TGTGCCAGTAGTGTCTCAGCTTCGTCTAACTATGGCTACACCTTC	once	-	TRBV19	TRBJ1-2
CASSQAGLAIEGFPYEQYF	TGTGCCAGCAGCCAAGCGGGACTAGCGATCGAAGGTTTCCCCTACGAGCAGTACTTC	-	TRBD2	TRBV7-9	TRBJ2-7
CASSTPGTGPYEQYF	TGTGCCAGCAGCACCCCGGGGACAGGGCCCTACGAGCAGTACTTC	-	TRBD1	TRBV7-9	TRBJ2-7
CASSQGRWGVEPQHF	TGTGCCAGCAGCCAGGGACGGTGGGGGGTCGAGCCCCAGCATTTT	-	-	TRBV7-6	TRBJ1-5
CASSLAGGSEQYF	TGCGCCAGCTCTTTAGCGGGAGGGTCTGAGCAGTACTTC	-	TRBD2	TRBV4-3	TRBJ2-7
CASSPRGSAGETQYF	TGTGCCAGCAGTCCACGGGGGAGTGCGGGGGAGACCCAGTACTTC	-	-	TRBV6-5	TRBJ2-5
CASSFGTGGARGYTF	TGTGCCAGCAGTTTCGGTACAGGGGGCGCCCGGGGCTACACCTTC	-	TRBD1	TRBV27	TRBJ1-2
CASSPEKGSYEQYF	TGTGCCAGCAGCCCCGAAAAGGGTTCCTACGAGCAGTACTTC	-	-	TRBV7-6	TRBJ2-7
CASSPRTSGGAAQYF	TGTGCCAGCAGCCCAAGGACTAGCGGGGGGGCGGCCCAGTACTTC	-	TRBD2	TRBV7-2	TRBJ2-5
CASSLYGGKETQYF	TGTGCCAGCAGTTTATATGGGGGGAAGGAGACCCAGTACTTC	-	-	TRBV27	TRBJ2-5
CASSFGGRPQETQYF	TGTGCCAGCAGCTTTGGGGGGCGTCCTCAAGAGACCCAGTACTTC	-	-	TRBV7-9	TRBJ2-5
CASSVTGKNTEAFF	TGTGCCAGCAGTGTGACAGGGAAAAACACTGAAGCTTTCTTT	-	TRBD1	TRBV2	TRBJ1-1
CASSLSIRGYTF	TGTGCCAGCAGCTTGAGTATTCGTGGCTACACCTTC	-	-	TRBV5-8	TRBJ1-2